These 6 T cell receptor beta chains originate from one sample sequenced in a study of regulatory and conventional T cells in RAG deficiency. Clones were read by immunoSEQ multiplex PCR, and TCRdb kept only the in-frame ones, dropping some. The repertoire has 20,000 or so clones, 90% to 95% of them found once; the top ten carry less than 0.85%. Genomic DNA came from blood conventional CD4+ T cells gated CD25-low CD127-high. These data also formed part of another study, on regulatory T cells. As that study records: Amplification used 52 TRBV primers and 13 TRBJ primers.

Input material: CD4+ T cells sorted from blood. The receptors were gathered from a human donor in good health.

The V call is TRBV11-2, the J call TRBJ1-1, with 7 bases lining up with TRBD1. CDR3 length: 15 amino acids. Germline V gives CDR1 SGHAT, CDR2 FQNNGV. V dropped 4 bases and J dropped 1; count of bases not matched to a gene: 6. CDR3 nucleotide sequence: TGTGCCAGCAGCTACAGGGGCCTTAGGAACACTGAAGCTTTCTTT. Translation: CASSYRGLRNTEAFF.

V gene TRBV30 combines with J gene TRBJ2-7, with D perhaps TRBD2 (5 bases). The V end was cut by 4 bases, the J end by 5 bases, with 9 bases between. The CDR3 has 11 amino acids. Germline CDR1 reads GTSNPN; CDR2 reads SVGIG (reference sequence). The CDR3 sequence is CAWTRGNEQYF. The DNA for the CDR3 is TGTGCCTGGACAAGAGGGAACGAGCAGTACTTC.

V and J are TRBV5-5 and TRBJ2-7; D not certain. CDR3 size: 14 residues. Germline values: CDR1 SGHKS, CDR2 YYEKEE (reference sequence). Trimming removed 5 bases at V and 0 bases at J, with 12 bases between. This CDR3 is CASSFLPLSYEQYF. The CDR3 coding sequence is TGTGCCAGCAGTTTCCTACCTCTCTCCTACGAGCAGTACTTC.

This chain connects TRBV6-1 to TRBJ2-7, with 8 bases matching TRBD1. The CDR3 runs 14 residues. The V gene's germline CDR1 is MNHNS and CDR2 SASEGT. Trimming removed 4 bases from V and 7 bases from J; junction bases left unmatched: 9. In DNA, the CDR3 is TGTGCCAGCAGTGGCCTCAGGGGGCGCGGGGAGCAGTACTTC. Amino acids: CASSGLRGRGEQYF.

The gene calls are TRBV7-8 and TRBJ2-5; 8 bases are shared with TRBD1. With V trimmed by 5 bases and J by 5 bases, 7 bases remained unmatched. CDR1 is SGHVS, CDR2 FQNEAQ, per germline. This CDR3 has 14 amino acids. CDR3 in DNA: TGTGCCAGCAGCGACGAGAGGACAGGGGAGACCCAGTACTTC. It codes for CASSDERTGETQYF. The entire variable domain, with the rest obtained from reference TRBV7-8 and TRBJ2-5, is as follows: GAGVSQSPRYKVAKRGQDVALRCDPISGHVSLFWYQQALGQGPEFLTYFQNEAQLDKSGLPSDRFFAERPEGSVSTLKIQRTQQEDSAVYLCASSDERTGETQYFGPGTRLLVL.

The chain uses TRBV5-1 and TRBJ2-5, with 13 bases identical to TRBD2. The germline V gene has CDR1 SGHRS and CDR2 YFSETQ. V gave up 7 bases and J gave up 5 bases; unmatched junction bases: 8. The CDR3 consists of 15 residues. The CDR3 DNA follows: TGCGCCAGCCGCCTCGGACTAGCGGGGGAGGAGACCCAGTACTTC. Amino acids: CASRLGLAGEETQYF.